Listed below are T cell receptor beta chains from one sample, sequenced in a study of Ad26.COV2.S vaccination and SARS-CoV-2 variants. Sequencing used immunoSEQ multiplex PCR; TCRdb keeps in-frame clones, though not all of them. The repertoire consists of about 680,000 clones, with 89% occurring once and the leading ten covering nearly 1.5%. Sequenced here: peripheral blood, sampled in a trial of Ad26.COV2.S vaccine versus placebo. These receptors all stem from a person aged 18-60 years who received the Ad26.COV2.S COVID-19 vaccine or a placebo. Each CDR3 is given with its conserved first and last residue. A D gene is named only where the DNA matches it firmly. The listing skips clone size in some rows; elsewhere it reads once, few, many or a size class.

TGTGCCACCAGCAGAGATGAGGTTAGCTCCTACAATGAGCAGTTCTTC CATSRDEVSSYNEQFF - TRBV15 - TRBJ2-1
TGCGCCAGCAGCTTGCGGGCGGCACAGGCAGATACGCAGTATTTT CASSLRAAQADTQYF - TRBV5-1 - TRBJ2-3
TGTGCCAGCAGTTACGCCTCTACGGCAACTAATGAAAAACTGTTTTTT CASSYASTATNEKLFF - TRBV6-6 - TRBJ1-4
TGCAGCGTTGGGGGCAGTTCCTATGGCTACACCTTC CSVGGSSYGYTF - TRBV29-1 - TRBJ1-2
TGTGCCAGCAGCCTACTAGGTGAGTCTAGTAAGTTCTTC CASSLLGESSKFF - TRBV21-1 - TRBJ2-1
TGTGCCAGCAGCTTTCCTCCTTCCTACGAGCAGTACTTC CASSFPPSYEQYF few TRBV11-2 - TRBJ2-7
TGCGCCAGCAGCTTGAGGGGGACTGCTAATTCGAACACCGGGGAGCTGTTTTTT CASSLRGTANSNTGELFF once TRBV5-1 - TRBJ2-2
TGTGCCAGCAGCTTGGCACAGCTGTACAATGAGCAGTTCTTC CASSLAQLYNEQFF - TRBV5-8 - TRBJ2-1
TGTGCCACCAGCAGAGATCGAAGGACCCAGTACTTC CATSRDRRTQYF - TRBV15 - TRBJ2-5
TGTGCCTGGAGTGGGAGGGCGGGCTACGAGCAGTACTTC CAWSGRAGYEQYF - TRBV30 - TRBJ2-7
TGTGCCACCAGTGATCCCACAGGTAACACCGGGGAGCTGTTTTTT CATSDPTGNTGELFF - TRBV24-1 - TRBJ2-2
TGTGCCAGCAGCCAGAGACTAGCGGGATACAATGAGCAGTTCTTC CASSQRLAGYNEQFF - TRBV4-2 TRBD2 TRBJ2-1
TGTGCCAGCAGTCAGACTAGCGGGAACCACGAGCAGTACTTC CASSQTSGNHEQYF - TRBV7-2 TRBD2 TRBJ2-7
TGTGCCAGCATCCCGAGGGCGGGGTGGGGTGAAGCTTTCTTT CASIPRAGWGEAFF - TRBV5-5 - TRBJ1-1
TGTGCCAGCAGTGAATATGCAGGATCACCCCTCCACTTT CASSEYAGSPLHF once TRBV25-1 - TRBJ1-6
TGTGCCAGCACAAACAGGGGTAGGGCTAATGAAAAACTGTTTTTT CASTNRGRANEKLFF - TRBV7-8 TRBD1 TRBJ1-4
TGCGCCAGCAGCAATACCTACGAGCAGTACTTC CASSNTYEQYF once TRBV5-1 - TRBJ2-7
TGTGCCACCAGCAGAGTTGAGGGTGAGCAGTTCTTC CATSRVEGEQFF - TRBV15 - TRBJ2-1
TGTGCCAGCAGTTTGGGTTCCGGCAATCAGCCCCAGCATTTT CASSLGSGNQPQHF - TRBV27 - TRBJ1-5